This TCR beta chain was profiled in a study of T cell repertoires in ileal Crohn's disease. General study results and limits: Sorted CD8 T cells held more high-frequency clones than CD4. Clonality above 26.8% at surgery always came with endoscopic recurrence. Compared with non-smokers, active smokers at surgery showed more clonal expansions.

The CDR3 length is 14 residues. Trimming took off 4 bases at V and 8 bases at J, with 12 bases between the two ends. Germline-derived CDR1 and CDR2 are LGHNA and YSLEER. Here immunoSEQ multiplex PCR was the method, and the copy in TCRdb shows in-frame clones only, minus some. This repertoire shows some 11,000 clones, around 87% found once; its top ten account for more than 8%. Regarding time point: inflamed ileum from the surgical specimen. About this clone: Its target is not known.

The sample comprised ileal tissue. The source of this sequence is an adult with Crohn's disease. The chain has TRBV4-3 and TRBJ1-6; D perhaps matches TRBD1 (5 bases). CDR3 residues: CASSLMGEDSPLHF. The CDR3 bases are TGCGCCAGCAGCCTCATGGGGGAGGATTCACCCCTCCACTTT.